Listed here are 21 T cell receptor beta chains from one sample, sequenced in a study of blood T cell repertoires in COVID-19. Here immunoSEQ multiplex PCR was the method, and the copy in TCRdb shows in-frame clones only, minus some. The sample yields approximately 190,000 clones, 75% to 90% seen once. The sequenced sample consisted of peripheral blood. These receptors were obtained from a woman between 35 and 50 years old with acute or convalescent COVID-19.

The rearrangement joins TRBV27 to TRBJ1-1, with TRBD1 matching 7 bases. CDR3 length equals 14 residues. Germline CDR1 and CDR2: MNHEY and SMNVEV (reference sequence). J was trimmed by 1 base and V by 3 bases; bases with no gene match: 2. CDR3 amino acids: CASSFRQGNTEAFF. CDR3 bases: TGTGCCAGCAGTTTCCGACAGGGGAACACTGAAGCTTTCTTT.

Here the CDR3 DNA reads TGTGCCAGCAGCTCCGAGCTGGGCGAGCAGTTCTTC. It translates to CASSSELGEQFF. The chain has TRBV7-9 and TRBJ2-1; D gene unclear. The CDR3 covers 12 residues. Germline values: CDR1 SEHNR, CDR2 FQNEAQ (reference sequence). V was pared by 4 bases and J by 10 bases, with 11 bases between.

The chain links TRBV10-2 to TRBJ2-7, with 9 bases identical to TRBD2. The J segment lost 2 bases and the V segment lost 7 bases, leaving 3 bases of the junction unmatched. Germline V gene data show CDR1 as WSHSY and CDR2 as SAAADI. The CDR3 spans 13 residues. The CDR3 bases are TGCGCCAGCAAGGCTAGCGGGACCTACGAGCAGTACTTC. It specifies CASKASGTYEQYF.

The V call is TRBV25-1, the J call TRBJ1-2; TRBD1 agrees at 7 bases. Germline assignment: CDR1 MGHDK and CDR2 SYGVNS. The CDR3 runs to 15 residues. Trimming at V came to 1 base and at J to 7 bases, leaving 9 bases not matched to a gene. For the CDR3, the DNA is TGTGCCAGCAGTGAATCGGGGACAGCAGTAGCTGGCTACACCTTC. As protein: CASSESGTAVAGYTF.

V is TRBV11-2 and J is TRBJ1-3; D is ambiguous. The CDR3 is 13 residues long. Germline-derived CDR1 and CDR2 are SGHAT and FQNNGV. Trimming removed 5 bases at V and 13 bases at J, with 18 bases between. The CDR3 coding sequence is TGTGCCAGCAGCCCCTCGACCCGACTACAAATATATTTT. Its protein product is CASSPSTRLQIYF.

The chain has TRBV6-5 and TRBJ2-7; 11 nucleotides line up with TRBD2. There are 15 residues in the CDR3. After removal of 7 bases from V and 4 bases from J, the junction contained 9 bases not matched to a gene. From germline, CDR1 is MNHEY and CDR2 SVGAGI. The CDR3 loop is CASIETSGIPYEQYF. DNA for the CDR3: TGTGCCAGCATCGAGACTAGCGGGATTCCTTACGAGCAGTACTTC.

CDR3 DNA sequence: TGCGCCAGCAGCACCCACCCGGGACTAGCGGGGTTTAACACCGGGGAGCTGTTTTTT. Translating it yields CASSTHPGLAGFNTGELFF. The rearrangement uses TRBV4-1 and TRBJ2-2; the match to TRBD2 covers 13 bases. After removal of 5 bases from V and 2 bases from J, the junction contained 11 bases not matched to a gene. Per the germline V gene, CDR1 is MGHRA and CDR2 is YSYEKL. CDR3 length: 19 residues.

CDR3 sequence (DNA): TGTGCCAGCAGCCATGGGAGGGCGGCCCAGAGCACAGATACGCAGTATTTT. Translated: CASSHGRAAQSTDTQYF. V usage is TRBV14 and J usage is TRBJ2-3; TRBD2 agrees at 7 bases. Germline values: CDR1 SGHDN, CDR2 FVKESK. The CDR3 length is 17 residues. Losses at the gene ends were 3 bases for V and 0 bases for J; bases not matched to a gene: 9.

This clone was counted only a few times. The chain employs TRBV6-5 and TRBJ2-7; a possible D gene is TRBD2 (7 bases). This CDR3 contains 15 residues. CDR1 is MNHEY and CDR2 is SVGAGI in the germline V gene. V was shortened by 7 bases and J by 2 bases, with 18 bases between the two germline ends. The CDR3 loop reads CASNPDGGLPYEQYF. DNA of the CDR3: TGTGCCAGCAACCCTGACGGGGGGCTCCCCTACGAGCAGTACTTC.

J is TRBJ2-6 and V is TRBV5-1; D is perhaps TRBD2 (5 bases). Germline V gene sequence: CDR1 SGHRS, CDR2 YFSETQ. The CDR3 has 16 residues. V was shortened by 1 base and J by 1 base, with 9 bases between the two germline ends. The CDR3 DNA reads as TGCGCCAGCAGCTTGTATCGGGGATCTGGGGCCAACGTCCTGACTTTC. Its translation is CASSLYRGSGANVLTF.

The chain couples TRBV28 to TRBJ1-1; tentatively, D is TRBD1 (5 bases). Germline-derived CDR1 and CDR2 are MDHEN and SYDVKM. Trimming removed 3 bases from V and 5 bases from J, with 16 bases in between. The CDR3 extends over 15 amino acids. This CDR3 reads CASSLGSGGRTEAFF. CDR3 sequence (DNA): TGTGCCAGCAGTTTGGGGAGCGGGGGTAGGACTGAAGCTTTCTTT.

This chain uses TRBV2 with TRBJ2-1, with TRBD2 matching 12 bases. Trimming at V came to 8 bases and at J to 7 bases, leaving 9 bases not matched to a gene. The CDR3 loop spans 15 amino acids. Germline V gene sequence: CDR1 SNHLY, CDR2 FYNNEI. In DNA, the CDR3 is TGTGCCAGCCGCCGACTAGCGGGGGCGGGGAATGAGCAGTTCTTC. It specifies CASRRLAGAGNEQFF.

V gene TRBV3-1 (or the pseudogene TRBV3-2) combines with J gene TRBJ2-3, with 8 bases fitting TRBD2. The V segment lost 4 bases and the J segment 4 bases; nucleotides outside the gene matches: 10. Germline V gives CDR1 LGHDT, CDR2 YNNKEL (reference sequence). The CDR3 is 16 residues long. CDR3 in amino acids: CASSPDAGTRADTQYF. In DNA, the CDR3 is TGTGCCAGCAGCCCAGACGCGGGGACTAGAGCAGATACGCAGTATTTT.

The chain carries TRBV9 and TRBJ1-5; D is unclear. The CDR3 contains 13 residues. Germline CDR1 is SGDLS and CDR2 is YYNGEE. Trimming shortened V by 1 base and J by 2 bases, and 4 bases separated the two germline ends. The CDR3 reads CASSVSGNQPQHF. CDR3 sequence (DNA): TGTGCCAGCAGCGTATCAGGCAATCAGCCCCAGCATTTT.

CDR3 sequence: CASSDGNSYEQYF. The CDR3 DNA is TGTGCCAGCAGTGACGGGAACTCCTACGAGCAGTACTTC. The genes are TRBV28 and TRBJ2-7; maybe TRBD2 (5 bases). The CDR3 length is 13 residues. Germline-derived CDR1 and CDR2 are MDHEN and SYDVKM. Trimming shortened V by 5 bases and J by 0 bases, and 8 bases separated the two germline ends. Complete variable domain (other parts from reference TRBV28 and TRBJ2-7): DVKVTQSSRYLVKRTGEKVFLECVQDMDHENMFWYRQDPGLGLRLIYFSYDVKMKEKGDIPEGYSVSREKKERFSLILESASTNQTSMYLCASSDGNSYEQYFGPGTRLTVT.

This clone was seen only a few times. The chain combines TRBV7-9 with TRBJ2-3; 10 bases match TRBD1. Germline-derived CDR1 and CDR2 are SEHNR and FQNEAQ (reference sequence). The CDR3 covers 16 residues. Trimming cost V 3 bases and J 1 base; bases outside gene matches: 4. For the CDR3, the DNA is TGTGCCAGCAGCTTTAGACAGGGGGCGGGCACAGATACGCAGTATTTT. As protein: CASSFRQGAGTDTQYF.

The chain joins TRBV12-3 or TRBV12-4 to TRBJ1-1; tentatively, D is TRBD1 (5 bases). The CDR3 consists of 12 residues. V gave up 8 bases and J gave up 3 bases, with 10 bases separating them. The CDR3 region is CASHSGYTEAFF. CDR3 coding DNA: TGTGCCAGCCATTCAGGGTACACTGAAGCTTTCTTT.

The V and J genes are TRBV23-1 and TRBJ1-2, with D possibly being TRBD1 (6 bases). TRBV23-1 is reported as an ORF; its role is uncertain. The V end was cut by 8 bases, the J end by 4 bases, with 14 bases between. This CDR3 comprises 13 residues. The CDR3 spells CASRTDTFYGYTF. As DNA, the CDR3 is TGCGCCAGCCGGACAGATACCTTCTATGGCTACACCTTC.

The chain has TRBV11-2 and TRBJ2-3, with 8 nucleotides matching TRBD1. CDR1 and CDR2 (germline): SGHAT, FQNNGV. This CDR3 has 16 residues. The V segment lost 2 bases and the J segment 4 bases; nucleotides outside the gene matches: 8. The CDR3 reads CASSLSAGGGPDTQYF. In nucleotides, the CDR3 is TGTGCCAGCAGCTTATCGGCAGGGGGCGGACCAGATACGCAGTATTTT.

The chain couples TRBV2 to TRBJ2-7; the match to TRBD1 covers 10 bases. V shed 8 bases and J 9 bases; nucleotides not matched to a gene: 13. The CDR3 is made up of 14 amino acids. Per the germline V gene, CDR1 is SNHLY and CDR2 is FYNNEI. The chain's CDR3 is CASSPGTGEGGQYF. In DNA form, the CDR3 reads TGTGCCAGCTCCCCAGGGACAGGGGAGGGTGGGCAGTACTTC.

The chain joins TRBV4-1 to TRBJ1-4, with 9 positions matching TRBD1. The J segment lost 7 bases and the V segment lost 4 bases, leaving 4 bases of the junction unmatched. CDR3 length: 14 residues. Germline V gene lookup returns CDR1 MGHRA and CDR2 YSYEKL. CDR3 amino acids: CASSPTGGGEKLFF. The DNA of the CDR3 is TGCGCCAGCAGCCCCACAGGGGGCGGTGAAAAACTGTTTTTT.